The present T cell receptor beta chain was sequenced within a study of T cell responses to AZD1222 COVID-19 vaccine. Germline-derived CDR1 and CDR2 are KGHSH and LQKENI. The CDR3 runs 16 residues. With V trimmed by 3 bases and J by 4 bases, 9 bases remained unmatched. The table came from immunoSEQ multiplex PCR; TCRdb's copy has only in-frame clones and leaves some out. This table has about 120,000 clones, roughly 88% appearing once. V usage is TRBV18 and J usage is TRBJ1-1, with TRBD1 matching 9 bases. Sequencing used peripheral blood, obtained on day 0 of MenACWY control vaccination. This receptor was obtained from an adult in good health. In nucleotides, the CDR3 is TGTGCCAGCTCACCCGTAAAGACAGGGGGGACCACTGAAGCTTTCTTT. This codes for CASSPVKTGGTTEAFF.